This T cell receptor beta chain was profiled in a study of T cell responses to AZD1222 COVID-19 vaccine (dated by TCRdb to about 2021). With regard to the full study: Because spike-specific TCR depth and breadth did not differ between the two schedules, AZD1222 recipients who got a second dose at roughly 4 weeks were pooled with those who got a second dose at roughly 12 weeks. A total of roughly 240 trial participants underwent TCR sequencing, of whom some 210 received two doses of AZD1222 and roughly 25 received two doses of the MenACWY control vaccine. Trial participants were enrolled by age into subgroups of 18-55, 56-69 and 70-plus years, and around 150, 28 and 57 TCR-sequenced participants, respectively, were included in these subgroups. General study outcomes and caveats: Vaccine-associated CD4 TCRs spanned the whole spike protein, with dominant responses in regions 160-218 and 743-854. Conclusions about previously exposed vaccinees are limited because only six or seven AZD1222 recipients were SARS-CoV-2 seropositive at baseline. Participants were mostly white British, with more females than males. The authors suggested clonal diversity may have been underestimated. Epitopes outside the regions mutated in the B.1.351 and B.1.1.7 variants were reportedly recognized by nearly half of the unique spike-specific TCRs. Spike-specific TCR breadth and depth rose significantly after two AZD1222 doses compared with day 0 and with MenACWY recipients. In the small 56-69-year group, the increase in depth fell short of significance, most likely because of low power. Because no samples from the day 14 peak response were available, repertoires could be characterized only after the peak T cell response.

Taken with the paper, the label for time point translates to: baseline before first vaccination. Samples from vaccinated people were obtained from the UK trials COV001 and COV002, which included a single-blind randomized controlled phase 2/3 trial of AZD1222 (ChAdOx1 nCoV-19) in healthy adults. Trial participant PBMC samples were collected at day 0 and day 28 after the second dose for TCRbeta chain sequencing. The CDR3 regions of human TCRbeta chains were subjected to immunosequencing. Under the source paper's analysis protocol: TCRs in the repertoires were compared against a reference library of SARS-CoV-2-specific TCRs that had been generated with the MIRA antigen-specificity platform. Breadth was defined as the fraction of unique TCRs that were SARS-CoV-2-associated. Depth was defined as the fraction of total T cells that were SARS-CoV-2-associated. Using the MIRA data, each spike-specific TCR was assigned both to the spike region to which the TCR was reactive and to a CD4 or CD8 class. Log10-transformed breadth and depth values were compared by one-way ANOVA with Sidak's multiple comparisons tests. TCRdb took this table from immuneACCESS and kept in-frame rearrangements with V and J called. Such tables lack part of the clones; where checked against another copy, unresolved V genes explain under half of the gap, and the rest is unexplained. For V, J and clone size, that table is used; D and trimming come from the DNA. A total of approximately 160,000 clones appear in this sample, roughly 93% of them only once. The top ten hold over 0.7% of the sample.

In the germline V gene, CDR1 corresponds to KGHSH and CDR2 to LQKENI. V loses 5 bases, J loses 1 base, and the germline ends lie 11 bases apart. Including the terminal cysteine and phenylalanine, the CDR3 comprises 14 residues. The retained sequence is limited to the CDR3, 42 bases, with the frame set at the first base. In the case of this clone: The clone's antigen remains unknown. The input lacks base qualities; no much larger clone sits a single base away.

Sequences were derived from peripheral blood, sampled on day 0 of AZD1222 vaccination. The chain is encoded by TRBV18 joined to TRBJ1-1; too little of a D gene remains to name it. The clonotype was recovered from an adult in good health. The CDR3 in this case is CASSFSTENTEAFF. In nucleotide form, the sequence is TGTGCCAGCTCATTCTCGACGGAGAACACTGAAGCTTTCTTT.